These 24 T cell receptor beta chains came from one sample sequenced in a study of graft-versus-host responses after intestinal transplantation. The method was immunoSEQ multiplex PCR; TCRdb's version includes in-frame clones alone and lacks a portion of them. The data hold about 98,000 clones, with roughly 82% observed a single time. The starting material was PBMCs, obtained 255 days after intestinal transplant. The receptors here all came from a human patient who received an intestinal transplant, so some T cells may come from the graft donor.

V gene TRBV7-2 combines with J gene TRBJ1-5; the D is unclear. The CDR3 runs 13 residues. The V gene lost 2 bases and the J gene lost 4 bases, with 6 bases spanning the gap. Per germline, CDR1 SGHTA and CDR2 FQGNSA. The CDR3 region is CASSLQGNQPQHF. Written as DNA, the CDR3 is TGTGCCAGCAGCTTACAAGGGAATCAGCCCCAGCATTTT.

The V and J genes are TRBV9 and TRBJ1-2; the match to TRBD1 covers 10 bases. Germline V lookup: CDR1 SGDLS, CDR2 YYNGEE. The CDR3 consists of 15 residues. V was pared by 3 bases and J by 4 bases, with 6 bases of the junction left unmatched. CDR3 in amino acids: CASSEAGTGAYGYTF. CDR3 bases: TGTGCCAGCAGCGAAGCCGGGACAGGGGCCTATGGCTACACCTTC.

CDR3 nucleotides: TGTGCCAGCAGTTTAGGCACTGAAGCTTTCTTT. This codes for CASSLGTEAFF. This chain uses TRBV28 with TRBJ1-1; D is uncertain. Germline values: CDR1 MDHEN, CDR2 SYDVKM. The CDR3 loop spans 11 amino acids. Trimming shortened V by 2 bases and J by 4 bases, and 2 bases separated the two germline ends.

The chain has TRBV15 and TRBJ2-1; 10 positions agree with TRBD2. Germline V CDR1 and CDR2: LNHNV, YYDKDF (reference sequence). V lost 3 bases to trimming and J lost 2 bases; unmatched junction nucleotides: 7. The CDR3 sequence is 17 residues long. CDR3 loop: CATSSLAGGGPYNEQFF. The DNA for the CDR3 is TGTGCCACCAGCAGCTTAGCGGGGGGTGGGCCCTACAATGAGCAGTTCTTC.

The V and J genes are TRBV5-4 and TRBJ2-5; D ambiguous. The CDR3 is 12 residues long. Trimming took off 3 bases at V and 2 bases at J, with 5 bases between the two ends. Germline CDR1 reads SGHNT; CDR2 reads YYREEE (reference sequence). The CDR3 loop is CASSSPQETQYF. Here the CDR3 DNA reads TGTGCCAGCAGCTCGCCACAAGAGACCCAGTACTTC. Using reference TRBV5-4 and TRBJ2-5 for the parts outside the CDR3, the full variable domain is ETGVTQSPTHLIKTRGQQVTLRCSSQSGHNTVSWYQQALGQGPQFIFQYYREEENGRGNFPPRFSGLQFPNYSSELNVNALELDDSALYLCASSSPQETQYFGPGTRLLVL.

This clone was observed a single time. This chain's CDR3 is CASSATGVTEAFF. CDR3 nucleotides: TGCGCCAGCAGCGCGACAGGGGTCACTGAAGCTTTCTTT. This chain links TRBV5-1 with TRBJ1-1; 8 bases are a match to TRBD1. Germline lookup yields CDR1 SGHRS and CDR2 YFSETQ. The CDR3 spans 13 residues. V lost 4 bases and J lost 4; bases outside the gene matches: 3.

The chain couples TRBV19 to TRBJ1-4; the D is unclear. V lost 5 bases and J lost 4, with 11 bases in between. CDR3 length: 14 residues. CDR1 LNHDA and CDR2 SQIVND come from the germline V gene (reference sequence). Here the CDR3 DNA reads TGTGCCAGTAGTCTGGACGGTTATAATGAAAAACTGTTTTTT. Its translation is CASSLDGYNEKLFF.

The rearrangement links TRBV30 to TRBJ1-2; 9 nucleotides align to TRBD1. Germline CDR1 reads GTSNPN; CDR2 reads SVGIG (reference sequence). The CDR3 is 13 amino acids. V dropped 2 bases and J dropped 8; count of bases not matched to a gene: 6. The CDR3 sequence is CAWSSGTGQGYTF. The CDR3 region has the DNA TGTGCCTGGAGTTCTGGGACAGGGCAGGGCTACACCTTC. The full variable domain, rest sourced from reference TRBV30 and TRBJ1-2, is SQTIHQWPATLVQPVGSPLSLECTVEGTSNPNLYWYRQAAGRGLQLLFYSVGIGQISSEVPQNLSASRPQDRQFILSSKKLLLSDSGFYLCAWSSGTGQGYTFGSGTRLTVV.

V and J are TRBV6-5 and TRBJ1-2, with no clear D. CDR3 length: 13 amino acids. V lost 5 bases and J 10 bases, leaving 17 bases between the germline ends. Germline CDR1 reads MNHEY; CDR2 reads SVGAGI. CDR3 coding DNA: TGTGCCAGCAGTGAAGCGAACGAGGACCTCTACACCTTC. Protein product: CASSEANEDLYTF.

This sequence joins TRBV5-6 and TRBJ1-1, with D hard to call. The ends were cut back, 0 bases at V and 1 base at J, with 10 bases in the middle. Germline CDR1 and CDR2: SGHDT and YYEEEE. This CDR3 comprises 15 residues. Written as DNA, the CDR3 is TGTGCCAGCAGCTTGGATACGAAGGGGAACACTGAAGCTTTCTTT. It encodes CASSLDTKGNTEAFF.

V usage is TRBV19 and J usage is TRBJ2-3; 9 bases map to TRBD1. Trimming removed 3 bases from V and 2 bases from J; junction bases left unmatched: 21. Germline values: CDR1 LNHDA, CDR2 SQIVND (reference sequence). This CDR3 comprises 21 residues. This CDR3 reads CASSIPSSSPGQGSNTDTQYF. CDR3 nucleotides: TGTGCCAGTAGTATCCCCAGCTCTTCCCCGGGACAGGGTAGTAACACAGATACGCAGTATTTT. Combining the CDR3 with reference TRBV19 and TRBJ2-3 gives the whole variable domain DGGITQSPKYLFRKEGQNVTLSCEQNLNHDAMYWYRQDPGQGLRLIYYSQIVNDFQKGDIAEGYSVSREKKESFPLTVTSAQKNPTAFYLCASSIPSSSPGQGSNTDTQYFGPGTRLTVL.

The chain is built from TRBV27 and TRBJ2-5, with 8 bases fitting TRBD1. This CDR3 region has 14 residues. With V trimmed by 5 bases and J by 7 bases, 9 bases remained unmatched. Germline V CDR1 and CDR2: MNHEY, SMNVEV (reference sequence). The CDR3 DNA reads TGTGCCAGCAGTACCGGACAGGGTAGGGTGACCCAGTACTTC. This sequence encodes CASSTGQGRVTQYF.

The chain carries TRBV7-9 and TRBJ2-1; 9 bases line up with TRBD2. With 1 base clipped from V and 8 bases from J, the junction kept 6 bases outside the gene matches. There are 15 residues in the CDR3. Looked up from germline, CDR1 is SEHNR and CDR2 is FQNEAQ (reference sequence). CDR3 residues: CASSLVRGGADEQFF. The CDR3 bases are TGTGCCAGCAGCTTAGTACGCGGGGGGGCCGATGAGCAGTTCTTC.

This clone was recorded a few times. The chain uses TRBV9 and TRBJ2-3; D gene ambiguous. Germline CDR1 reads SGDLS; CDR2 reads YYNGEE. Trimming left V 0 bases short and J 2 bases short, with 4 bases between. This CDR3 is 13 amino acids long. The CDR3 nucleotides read TGTGCCAGCAGCGTAGGGGACACAGATACGCAGTATTTT. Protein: CASSVGDTDTQYF.

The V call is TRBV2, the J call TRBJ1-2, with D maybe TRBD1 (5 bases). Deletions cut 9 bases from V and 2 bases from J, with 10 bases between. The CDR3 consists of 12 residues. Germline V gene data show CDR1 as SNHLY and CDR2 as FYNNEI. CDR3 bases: TGTGCCAGGAGGGACTCCAACTATGGCTACACCTTC. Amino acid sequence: CARRDSNYGYTF.

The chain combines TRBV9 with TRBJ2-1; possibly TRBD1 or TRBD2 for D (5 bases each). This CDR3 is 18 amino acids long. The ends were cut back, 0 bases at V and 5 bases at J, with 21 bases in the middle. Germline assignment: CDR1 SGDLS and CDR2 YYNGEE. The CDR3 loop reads CASSVEWGSIDVHNEQFF. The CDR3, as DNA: TGTGCCAGCAGCGTAGAGTGGGGGAGCATCGATGTACACAATGAGCAGTTCTTC.

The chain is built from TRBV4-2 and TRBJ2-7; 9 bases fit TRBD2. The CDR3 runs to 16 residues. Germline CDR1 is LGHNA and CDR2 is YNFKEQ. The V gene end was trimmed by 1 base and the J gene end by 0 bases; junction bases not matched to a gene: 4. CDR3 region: CASSQGLAGTSYEQYF. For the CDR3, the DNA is TGTGCCAGCAGCCAAGGTCTAGCGGGAACCTCCTACGAGCAGTACTTC.

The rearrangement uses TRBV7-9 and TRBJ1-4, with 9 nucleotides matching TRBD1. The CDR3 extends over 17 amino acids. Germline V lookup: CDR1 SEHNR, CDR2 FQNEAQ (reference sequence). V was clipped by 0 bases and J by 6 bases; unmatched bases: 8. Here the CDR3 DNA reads TGTGCCAGCAGCTTAGCGCTCCATACAGGGGGCGATGAAAAACTGTTTTTT. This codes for CASSLALHTGGDEKLFF.

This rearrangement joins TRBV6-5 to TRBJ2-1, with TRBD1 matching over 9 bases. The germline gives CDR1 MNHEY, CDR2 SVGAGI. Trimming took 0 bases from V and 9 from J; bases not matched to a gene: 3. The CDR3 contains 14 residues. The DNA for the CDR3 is TGTGCCAGCAGTTACTCGGGACAGGGCGGTGAGCAGTTCTTC. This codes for CASSYSGQGGEQFF.

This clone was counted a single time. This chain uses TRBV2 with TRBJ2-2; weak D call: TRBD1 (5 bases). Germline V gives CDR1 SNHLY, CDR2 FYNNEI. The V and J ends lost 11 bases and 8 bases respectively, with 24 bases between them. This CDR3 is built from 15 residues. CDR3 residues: CAHSEGASSPGELFF. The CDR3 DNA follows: TGTGCCCACAGTGAAGGGGCCTCATCTCCGGGGGAGCTGTTTTTT.

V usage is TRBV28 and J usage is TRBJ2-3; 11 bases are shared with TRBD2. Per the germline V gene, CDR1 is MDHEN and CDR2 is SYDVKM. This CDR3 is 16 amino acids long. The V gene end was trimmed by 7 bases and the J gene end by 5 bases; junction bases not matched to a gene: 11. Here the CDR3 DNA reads TGTGCCAGCACCCCTGTTACTAGCGGGAGTCGAGATACGCAGTATTTT. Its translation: CASTPVTSGSRDTQYF. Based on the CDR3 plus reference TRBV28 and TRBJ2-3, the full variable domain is DVKVTQSSRYLVKRTGEKVFLECVQDMDHENMFWYRQDPGLGLRLIYFSYDVKMKEKGDIPEGYSVSREKKERFSLILESASTNQTSMYLCASTPVTSGSRDTQYFGPGTRLTVL.

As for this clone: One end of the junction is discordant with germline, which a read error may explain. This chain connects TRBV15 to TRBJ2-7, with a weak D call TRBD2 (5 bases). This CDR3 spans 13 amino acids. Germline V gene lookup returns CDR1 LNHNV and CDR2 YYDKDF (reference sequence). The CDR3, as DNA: TGTGCCACCAGCAGAGGGGATCGAGGGCCGGGGAACTTC. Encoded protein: CATSRGDRGPGNF. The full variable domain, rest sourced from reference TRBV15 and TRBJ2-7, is DAMVIQNPRYQVTQFGKPVTLSCSQTLNHNVMYWYQQKSSQAPKLLFHYYDKDFNNEADTPDNFQSRRPNTSFCFLDIRSPGLGDTAMYLCATSRGDRGPGNFGPGTRLTVT.

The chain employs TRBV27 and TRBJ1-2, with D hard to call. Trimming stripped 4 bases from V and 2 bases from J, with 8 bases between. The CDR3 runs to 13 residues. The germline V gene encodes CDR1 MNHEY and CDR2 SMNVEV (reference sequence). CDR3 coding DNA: TGTGCCAGCAGTTCCCTGATGAACTATGGCTACACCTTC. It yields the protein CASSSLMNYGYTF.

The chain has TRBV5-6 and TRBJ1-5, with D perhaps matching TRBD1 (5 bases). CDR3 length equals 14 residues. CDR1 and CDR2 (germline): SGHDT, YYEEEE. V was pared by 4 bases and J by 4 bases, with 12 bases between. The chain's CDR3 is CASSTGPGNQPQHF. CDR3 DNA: TGTGCCAGCAGCACGGGACCCGGGAATCAGCCCCAGCATTTT. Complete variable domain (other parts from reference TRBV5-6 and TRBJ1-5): DAGVTQSPTHLIKTRGQQVTLRCSPKSGHDTVSWYQQALGQGPQFIFQYYEEEERQRGNFPDRFSGHQFPNYSSELNVNALLLGDSALYLCASSTGPGNQPQHFGDGTRLSIL.